Listed here are 23 T cell receptor beta chains from one sample, sequenced in a study of CXCR3-negative and CXCR3-positive naive CD8 T cells. Through 5' RACE with UMI labels, the TRB cDNA libraries were prepared. TCRdb re-called the 5' RACE reads, yielding one record per CDR3 amino acid sequence without DNA. The sample holds several thousand distinct CDR3 sequences. The material sequenced was naive CXCR3- CD8+ T cells from blood. Described subset: CD45RO-CCR7+CD27+CD95- naive CD8+ T cells lacking CXCR3 (TNR3-). The source is a human donor in good health. Some clones in this sample may be carry-over from other donors' samples.

This sequence joins TRBV19 and TRBJ2-1. Per the germline V gene, CDR1 is LNHDA and CDR2 is SQIVND (reference sequence). This CDR3 spans 13 amino acids. The CDR3 protein is CASSTSTYNEQFF.

V usage is TRBV14 and J usage is TRBJ2-7; no DNA is available, so the TRBD2 call from TCRdb remains unchecked. The CDR3 loop spans 17 amino acids. Germline V lookup: CDR1 SGHDN, CDR2 FVKESK. This CDR3 is CASSQDTLAGGRWEQYF.

The rearrangement uses TRBV2 and TRBJ1-1; TCRdb's assignment of TRBD1 cannot be checked, as there is no DNA. The CDR3 contains 12 residues. Germline loops: CDR1 SNHLY, CDR2 FYNNEI. CDR3: CASMPGLTEAFF. Full variable domain (remainder filled in from reference TRBV2 and TRBJ1-1): EPEVTQTPSHQVTQMGQEVILRCVPISNHLYFYWYRQILGQKVEFLVSFYNNEISEKSEIFDDQFSVERPDGSNFTLKIRSTKLEDSAMYFCASMPGLTEAFFGQGTRLTVV.

By frequency, this clonotype is medium-sized. This sequence joins TRBV9 and TRBJ2-1; with no DNA, the TCRdb D assignment of TRBD2 cannot be verified. The CDR3 loop spans 15 amino acids. Germline CDR1 is SGDLS and CDR2 is YYNGEE. This chain's CDR3 is CASSVGGGRSNEQFF.

This clonotype is identified as medium-sized from frequency. The V and J genes are TRBV29-1 and TRBJ2-3; absent DNA, TCRdb's TRBD1 call cannot be checked. The CDR3 runs to 14 residues. From germline, CDR1 is SQVTM and CDR2 ANQGSEA. CDR3: CSGVGDFDPDTQYF.

The rearrangement joins TRBV7-2 to TRBJ2-4. The length of the CDR3 is 13 residues. CDR1 is SGHTA, CDR2 FQGNSA, per germline. CDR3: CASSLEVKNIQYF.

This clonotype is identified as medium-sized from frequency. The rearrangement joins TRBV7-6 to TRBJ2-1; the D call of TRBD2 rests on TCRdb alone, since no DNA is present to check it. This CDR3 region has 17 residues. Germline V lookup: CDR1 SGHVS, CDR2 FNYEAQ. CDR3 amino acids: CASSLGEGTTAYNEQFF.

This clonotype is identified as medium-sized from frequency. This rearrangement joins TRBV29-1 to TRBJ2-7; checking the TCRdb D call of TRBD1 is not possible without DNA. There are 12 residues in the CDR3. Germline V CDR1 and CDR2: SQVTM, ANQGSEA. The CDR3: CSVVFQGYEQYF.

Frequency places this clonotype as medium-sized (0.01 to 0.1%). The J gene is TRBJ2-3, the V gene TRBV29-1; TCRdb calls TRBD1, which cannot be checked without DNA. Germline V CDR1 and CDR2: SQVTM, ANQGSEA. The CDR3 sequence is 14 residues long. CDR3 in amino acids: CSVPPGKQGDTQYF.

This chain uses TRBV29-1 with TRBJ1-2; TCRdb picks TRBD1, but there is no DNA to check that call. The CDR3 runs 13 residues. Looked up from germline, CDR1 is SQVTM and CDR2 is ANQGSEA. The CDR3 reads CSVRMGGADGYTF.

The rearrangement uses TRBV7-6 and TRBJ2-5; the TCRdb D gene call, TRBD1, has no DNA to confirm it. The CDR3 contains 15 residues. Germline-derived CDR1 and CDR2 are SGHVS and FNYEAQ. The chain's CDR3 is CASSYDQGERETQYF. The full variable domain, completed using reference TRBV7-6 and TRBJ2-5, is GAGVSQSPRYKVTKRGQDVALRCDPISGHVSLYWYRQALGQGPEFLTYFNYEAQQDKSGLPNDRFSAERPEGSISTLTIQRTEQRDSAMYRCASSYDQGERETQYFGPGTRLLVL.

V gene TRBV29-1 combines with J gene TRBJ2-7; TCRdb's D call, TRBD2, is unchecked because there is no DNA. Germline V gene data show CDR1 as SQVTM and CDR2 as ANQGSEA. The CDR3 is made up of 14 amino acids. This chain's CDR3 is CSVERSGVADEQYF.

The chain is built from TRBV29-1 and TRBJ2-7; TCRdb's assignment of TRBD1 cannot be checked, as there is no DNA. Germline CDR1 reads SQVTM; CDR2 reads ANQGSEA. The CDR3 is 12 residues long. CDR3 sequence reads: CSVVGQSSEQYF.

This chain links TRBV29-1 with TRBJ2-5; as DNA is missing, the TRBD2 call by TCRdb cannot be tested. CDR1 is SQVTM, CDR2 ANQGSEA, per germline. CDR3 length equals 16 residues. The chain's CDR3 is CSVEAPRGTSGETQYF.

The rearrangement links TRBV12-5 to TRBJ2-3; without DNA, the TCRdb call of TRBD1 cannot be checked. The CDR3 length is 14 residues. CDR1 and CDR2 (germline): LGHNT, FRNRAP. The CDR3 here is CASALTALTDTQYF.

This clonotype registers medium-sized by frequency. The chain combines TRBV20-1 with TRBJ1-3. The CDR3 loop spans 15 amino acids. Germline V gives CDR1 DFQATT, CDR2 SNEGSKA (reference sequence). CDR3 protein: CSARDGGSSGNTIYF.

The rearrangement joins TRBV10-2 to TRBJ2-3; checking the TCRdb D call of TRBD2 is not possible without DNA. CDR3 size: 13 residues. Germline V gives CDR1 WSHSY, CDR2 SAAADI. The CDR3 protein is CASRGAGVDTQYF.

V is TRBV10-1 and J is TRBJ1-3. Germline V gene data show CDR1 as WNHNN and CDR2 as SYGVQD (reference sequence). There are 15 residues in the CDR3. CDR3 residues: CASSETDDSGNTIYF.

This chain links TRBV12-3 or TRBV12-4 with TRBJ2-7; TCRdb selects TRBD1, and the lack of DNA leaves this call unchecked. The CDR3 is 15 residues long. CDR3 region: CASSLGQGPSYEQYF.

This clonotype counts as medium-sized by frequency. The chain joins TRBV5-1 to TRBJ1-1. The CDR3 is made up of 15 amino acids. Germline CDR1 is SGHRS and CDR2 is YFSETQ. The CDR3 sequence is CASSLVTAKNTEAFF.

This chain joins TRBV7-8 and TRBJ1-1. The CDR3 extends over 13 amino acids. Looked up from germline, CDR1 is SGHVS and CDR2 is FQNEAQ. This CDR3 reads CASSLERNTEAFF.

This clonotype is called medium-sized based on its frequency. The rearrangement joins TRBV28 to TRBJ2-7; no DNA is available, so the TRBD1 call from TCRdb remains unchecked. This CDR3 comprises 16 residues. Germline CDR1 MDHEN, CDR2 SYDVKM. The CDR3 is CASSYRVLDREYEQYF.

This chain uses TRBV18 with TRBJ2-7; without DNA, the TCRdb call of TRBD1 cannot be checked. The CDR3 is 14 amino acids. CDR1 and CDR2 (germline): KGHSH, LQKENI. The CDR3 protein is CASSTGTGGYEQYF.